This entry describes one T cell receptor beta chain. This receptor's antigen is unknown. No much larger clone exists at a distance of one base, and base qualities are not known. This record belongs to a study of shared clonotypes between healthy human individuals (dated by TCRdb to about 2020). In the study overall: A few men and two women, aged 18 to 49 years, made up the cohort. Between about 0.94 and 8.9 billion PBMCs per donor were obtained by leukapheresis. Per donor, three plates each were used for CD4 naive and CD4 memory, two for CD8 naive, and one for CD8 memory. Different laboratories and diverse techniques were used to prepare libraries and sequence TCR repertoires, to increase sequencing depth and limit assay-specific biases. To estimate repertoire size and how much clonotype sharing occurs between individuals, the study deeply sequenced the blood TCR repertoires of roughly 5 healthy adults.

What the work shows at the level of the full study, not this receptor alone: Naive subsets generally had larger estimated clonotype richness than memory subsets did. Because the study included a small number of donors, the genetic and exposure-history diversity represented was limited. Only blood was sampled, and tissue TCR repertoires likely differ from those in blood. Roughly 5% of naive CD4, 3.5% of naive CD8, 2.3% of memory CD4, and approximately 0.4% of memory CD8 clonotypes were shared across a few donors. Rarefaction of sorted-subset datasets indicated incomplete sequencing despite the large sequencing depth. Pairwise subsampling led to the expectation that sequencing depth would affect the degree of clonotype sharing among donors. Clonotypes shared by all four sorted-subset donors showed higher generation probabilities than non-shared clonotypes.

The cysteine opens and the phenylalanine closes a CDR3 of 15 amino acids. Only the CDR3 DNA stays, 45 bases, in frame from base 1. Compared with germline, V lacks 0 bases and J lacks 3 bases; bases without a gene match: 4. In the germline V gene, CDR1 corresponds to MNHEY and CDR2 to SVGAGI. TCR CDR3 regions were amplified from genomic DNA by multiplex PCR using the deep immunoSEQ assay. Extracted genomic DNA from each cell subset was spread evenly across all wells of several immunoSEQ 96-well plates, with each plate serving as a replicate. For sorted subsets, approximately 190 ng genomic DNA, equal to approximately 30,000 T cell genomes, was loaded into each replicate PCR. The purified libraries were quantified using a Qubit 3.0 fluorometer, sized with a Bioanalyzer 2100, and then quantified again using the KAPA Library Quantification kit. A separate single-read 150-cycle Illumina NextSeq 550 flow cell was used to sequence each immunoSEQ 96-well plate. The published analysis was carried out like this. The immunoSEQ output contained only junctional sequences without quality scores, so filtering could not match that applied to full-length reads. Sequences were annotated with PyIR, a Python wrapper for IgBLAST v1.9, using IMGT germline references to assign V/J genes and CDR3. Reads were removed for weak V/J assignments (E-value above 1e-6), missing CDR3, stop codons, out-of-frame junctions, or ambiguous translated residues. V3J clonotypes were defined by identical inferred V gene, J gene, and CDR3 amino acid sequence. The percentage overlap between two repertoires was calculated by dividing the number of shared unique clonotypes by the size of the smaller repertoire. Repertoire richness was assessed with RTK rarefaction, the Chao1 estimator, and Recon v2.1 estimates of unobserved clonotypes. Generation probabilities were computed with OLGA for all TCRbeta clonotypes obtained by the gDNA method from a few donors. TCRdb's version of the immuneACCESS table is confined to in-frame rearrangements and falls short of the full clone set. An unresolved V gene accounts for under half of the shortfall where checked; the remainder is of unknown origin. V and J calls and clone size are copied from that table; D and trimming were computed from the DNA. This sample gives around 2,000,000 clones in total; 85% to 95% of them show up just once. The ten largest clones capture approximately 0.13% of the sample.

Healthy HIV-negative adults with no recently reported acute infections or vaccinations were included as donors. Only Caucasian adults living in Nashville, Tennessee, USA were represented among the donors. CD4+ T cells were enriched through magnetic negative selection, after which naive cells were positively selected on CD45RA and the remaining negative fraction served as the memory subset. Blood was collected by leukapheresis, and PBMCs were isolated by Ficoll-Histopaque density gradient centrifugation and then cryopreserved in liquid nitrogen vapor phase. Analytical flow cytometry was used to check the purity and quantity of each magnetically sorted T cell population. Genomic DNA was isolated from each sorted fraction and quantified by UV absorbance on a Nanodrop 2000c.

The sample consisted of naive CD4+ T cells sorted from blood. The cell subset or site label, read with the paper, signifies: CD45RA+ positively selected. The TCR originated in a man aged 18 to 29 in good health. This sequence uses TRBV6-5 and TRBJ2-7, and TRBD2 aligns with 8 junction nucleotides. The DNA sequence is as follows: TGTGCCAGCAGTTACTCGATAGCGGGACTCTACGAGCAGTACTTC. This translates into CASSYSIAGLYEQYF.